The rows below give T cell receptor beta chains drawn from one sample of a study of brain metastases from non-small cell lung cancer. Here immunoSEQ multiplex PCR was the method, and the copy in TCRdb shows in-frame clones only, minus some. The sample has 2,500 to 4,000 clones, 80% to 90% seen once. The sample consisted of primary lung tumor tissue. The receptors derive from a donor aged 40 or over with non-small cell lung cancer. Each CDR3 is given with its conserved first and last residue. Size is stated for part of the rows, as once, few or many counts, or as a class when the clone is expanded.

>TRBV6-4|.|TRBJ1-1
CASSVKTGRDTEAFF
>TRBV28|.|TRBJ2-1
CASSFPGVTYNEQFF
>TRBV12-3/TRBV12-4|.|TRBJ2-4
CASSLPERTQYF
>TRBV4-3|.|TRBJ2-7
CASSQAGGSYEQYF
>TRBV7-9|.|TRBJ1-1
CASIGGATEAFF
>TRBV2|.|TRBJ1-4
CASKRGSNEKLFF
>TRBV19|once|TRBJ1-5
CASRGREYQPQHF
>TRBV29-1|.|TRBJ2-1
CSVGGILSYNEQFF
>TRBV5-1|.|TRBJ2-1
CASSLRAFETSGRGAGNEQFF
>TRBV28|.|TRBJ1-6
CASSRVGTGNSPLHF
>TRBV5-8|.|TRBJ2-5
CASSLRQVETQYF
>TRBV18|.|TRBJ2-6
CASSPWDTSSGANVLTF
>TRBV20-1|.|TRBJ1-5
CSASVGREDQPQHF
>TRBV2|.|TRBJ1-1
CASSVTGNTEAFF
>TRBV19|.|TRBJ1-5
CASRIGQVSNQPQHF